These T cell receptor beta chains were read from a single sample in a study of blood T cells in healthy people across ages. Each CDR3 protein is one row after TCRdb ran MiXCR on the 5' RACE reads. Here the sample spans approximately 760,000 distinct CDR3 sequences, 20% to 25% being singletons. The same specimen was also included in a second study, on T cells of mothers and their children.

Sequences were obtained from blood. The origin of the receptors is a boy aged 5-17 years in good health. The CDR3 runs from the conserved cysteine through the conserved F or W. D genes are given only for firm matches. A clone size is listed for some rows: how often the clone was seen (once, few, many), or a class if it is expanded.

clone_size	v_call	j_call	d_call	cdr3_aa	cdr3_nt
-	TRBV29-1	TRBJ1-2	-	CSVAGGNHGYTF	TGCAGCGTTGCCGGGGGCAATCATGGCTACACCTTC
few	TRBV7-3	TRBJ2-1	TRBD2	CASSLKLAGVNEQFF	TGTGCCAGCAGCTTAAAACTAGCGGGGGTAAATGAGCAGTTCTTC
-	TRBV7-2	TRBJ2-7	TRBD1	CASRDRFSSYEQYF	TGTGCCAGCAGGGACAGGTTTAGCTCCTACGAGCAGTACTTC
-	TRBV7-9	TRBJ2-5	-	CASSLVVGGLRETQYF	TGTGCCAGCAGCTTAGTGGTGGGAGGTCTAAGAGAGACCCAGTACTTC
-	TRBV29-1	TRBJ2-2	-	CSVEDGGTGELFF	TGCAGCGTTGAAGATGGGGGGACCGGGGAGCTGTTTTTT
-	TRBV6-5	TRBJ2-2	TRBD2	CASSWGLAGSTGELFF	TGTGCCAGCAGTTGGGGACTAGCGGGGTCCACCGGGGAGCTGTTTTTT
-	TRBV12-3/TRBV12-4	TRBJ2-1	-	CASSLRDREQFF	TGTGCCAGCAGTTTACGTGACAGAGAGCAGTTCTTC
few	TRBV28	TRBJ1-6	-	CASSLSTRQDNSPLHF	TGTGCCAGCAGTTTAAGTACTCGACAAGACAATTCACCCCTCCACTTT
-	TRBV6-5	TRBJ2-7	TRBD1	CASGGQGYEQYF	TGTGCCAGCGGGGGACAGGGCTACGAGCAGTACTTC
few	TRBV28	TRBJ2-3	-	CASMTRRRYPGDTQYF	TGTGCCAGCATGACCAGGCGCAGGTATCCTGGTGATACGCAGTATTTT
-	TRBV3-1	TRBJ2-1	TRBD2	CASSQSRAGAYNEQFF	TGTGCCAGCAGCCAATCTCGGGCGGGAGCGTATAATGAGCAGTTCTTC
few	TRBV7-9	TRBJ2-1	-	CASSLPTGGNEQFF	TGTGCCAGCAGCCTTCCAACCGGAGGGAATGAGCAGTTCTTC
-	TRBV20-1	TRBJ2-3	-	CSAPSLLTDTQYF	TGCAGTGCTCCTAGCTTACTAACAGATACGCAGTATTTT
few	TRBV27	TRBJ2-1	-	CASSLSAGEVFNEQFF	TGTGCCAGCAGTTTATCGGCAGGGGAGGTTTTCAATGAGCAGTTCTTC
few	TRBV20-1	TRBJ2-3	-	CSATTGTRTDTQYF	TGCAGTGCTACTACCGGGACTCGCACAGATACGCAGTATTTT
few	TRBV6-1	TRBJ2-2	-	CASRRTGTTRNTGGLFF	TGTGCCAGCAGAAGAACCGGGACAACAAGGAACACCGGGGGGCTGTTTTTT
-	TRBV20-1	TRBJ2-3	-	CSAIWSSDTQYF	TGCAGTGCTATTTGGTCTAGCGATACGCAGTATTTT
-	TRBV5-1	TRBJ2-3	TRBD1	CASSLDGTAWTDTQYF	TGCGCCAGCAGCTTGGATGGGACAGCCTGGACAGATACGCAGTATTTT
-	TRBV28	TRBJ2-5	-	CASSRRDLLQETQYF	TGTGCCAGCAGTCGAAGGGACCTCCTCCAAGAGACCCAGTACTTC
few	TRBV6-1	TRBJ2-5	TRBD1	CASSEMGQGQETQYF	TGTGCCAGCAGTGAAATGGGACAGGGGCAAGAGACCCAGTACTTC
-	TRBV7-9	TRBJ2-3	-	CASSYRPGGDPTDTQYF	TGTGCCAGCAGCTACCGCCCCGGCGGGGACCCCACAGATACGCAGTATTTT
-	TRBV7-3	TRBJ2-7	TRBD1	CASSLPLDRDNGYEQYF	TGTGCCAGCAGCTTACCCCTGGACAGGGACAACGGTTACGAGCAGTACTTC
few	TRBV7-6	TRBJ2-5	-	CASSSRVGDRETQYF	TGTGCCAGCAGCTCACGGGTCGGGGATCGGGAGACCCAGTACTTC
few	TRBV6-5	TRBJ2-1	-	CASSYDPTNEQFF	TGTGCCAGCAGTTACGACCCAACCAATGAGCAGTTCTTC
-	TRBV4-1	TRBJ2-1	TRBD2	CASSQGWREKDNEQFF	TGCGCCAGCAGCCAAGGGTGGCGGGAGAAGGACAATGAGCAGTTCTTC
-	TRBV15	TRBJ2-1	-	CATSRRAGSYNEQFF	TGTGCCACCAGCAGAAGGGCAGGCTCCTACAATGAGCAGTTCTTC
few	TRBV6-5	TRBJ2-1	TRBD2	CASSYGLAGGGEQFF	TGTGCCAGCAGTTACGGGCTAGCGGGGGGCGGTGAGCAGTTCTTC
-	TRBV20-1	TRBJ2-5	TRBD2	CSAPIAGVETQYF	TGCAGTGCTCCTATAGCGGGAGTAGAGACCCAGTACTTC
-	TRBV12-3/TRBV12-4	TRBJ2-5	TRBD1	CASSLVTGQAETQYF	TGTGCCAGCAGTTTAGTGACAGGGCAGGCAGAGACCCAGTACTTC
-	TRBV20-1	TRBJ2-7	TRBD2	CSARDPLAGGFTYEQYF	TGCAGTGCTAGAGATCCACTAGCGGGAGGATTTACCTACGAGCAGTACTTC
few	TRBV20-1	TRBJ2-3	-	CSAPGVTDTQYF	TGCAGTGCACCCGGGGTGACAGATACGCAGTATTTT
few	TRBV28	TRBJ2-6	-	CASTIRGGSGANVLTF	TGTGCCAGCACCATAAGGGGGGGATCTGGGGCCAACGTCCTGACTTTC
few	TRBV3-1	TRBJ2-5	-	CASSQGRPGETQYF	TGTGCCAGCAGCCAAGGGCGTCCCGGCGAGACCCAGTACTTC
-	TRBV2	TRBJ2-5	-	CASSEGPRETQYF	TGTGCCAGCAGTGAAGGGCCTCGGGAGACCCAGTACTTC
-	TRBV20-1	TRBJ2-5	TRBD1	CSAGQGATQYF	TGCAGTGCTGGACAGGGGGCGACCCAGTACTTC
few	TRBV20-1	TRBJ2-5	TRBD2	CSARVLAGESQYF	TGCAGTGCTAGAGTTTTAGCGGGAGAGTCCCAGTACTTC
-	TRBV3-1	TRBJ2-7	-	CASSQGSTSYEQYF	TGTGCCAGCAGCCAAGGGAGCACCTCCTACGAGCAGTACTTC
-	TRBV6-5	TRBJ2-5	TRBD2	CASSSPTSGEGETQYF	TGTGCCAGCAGTTCGCCGACTAGCGGGGAAGGGGAGACCCAGTACTTC
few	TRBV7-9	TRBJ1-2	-	CASAPPALLGYTF	TGTGCCAGCGCTCCGCCAGCCCTACTTGGCTACACCTTC
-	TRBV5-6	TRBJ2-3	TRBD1	CASSRDRALADTQYF	TGTGCCAGCAGCCGTGACAGGGCTTTAGCAGATACGCAGTATTTT
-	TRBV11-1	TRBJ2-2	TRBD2	CASSLPHGTSGRTGNLGELFF	TGTGCCAGCAGCTTACCCCATGGGACTAGCGGGAGGACCGGGAACCTCGGGGAGCTGTTTTTT
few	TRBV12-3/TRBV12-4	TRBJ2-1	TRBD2	CASSLAIAGNEQFF	TGTGCCAGCAGTTTAGCGATAGCGGGGAATGAGCAGTTCTTC
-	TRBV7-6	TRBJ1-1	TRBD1	CASSLIQGVRTEAFF	TGTGCCAGCAGCTTAATACAGGGGGTGCGGACTGAAGCTTTCTTT
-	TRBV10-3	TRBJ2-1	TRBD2	CAISDPRSGRATRSYNEQFF	TGTGCCATCAGTGACCCACGCTCCGGGAGGGCCACGCGCTCCTACAATGAGCAGTTCTTC
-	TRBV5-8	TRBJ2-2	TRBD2	CASSFAGLAANTGELFF	TGTGCCAGCAGCTTTGCCGGACTAGCGGCGAACACCGGGGAGCTGTTTTTT
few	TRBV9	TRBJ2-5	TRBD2	CASSDTPTSGGTPLETQYF	TGTGCCAGCAGCGACACCCCGACTAGCGGGGGGACACCACTAGAGACCCAGTACTTC
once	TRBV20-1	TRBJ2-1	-	CSARDGADPTDEQFF	TGCAGTGCTAGAGACGGAGCGGACCCGACGGATGAGCAGTTCTTC
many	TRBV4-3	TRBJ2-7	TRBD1	CASSQDWTGYYEQYF	TGCGCCAGCAGCCAAGATTGGACAGGGTATTACGAGCAGTACTTC
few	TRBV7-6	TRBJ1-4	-	CASSMYSATNEKLFF	TGTGCCAGCAGCATGTACAGTGCAACTAATGAAAAACTGTTTTTT
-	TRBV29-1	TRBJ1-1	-	CSVGIGKPEAFF	TGCAGCGTTGGAATCGGGAAGCCTGAAGCTTTCTTT
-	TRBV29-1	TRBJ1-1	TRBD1	CSGGQRLNTEAFF	TGCAGCGGGGGACAGAGACTGAACACTGAAGCTTTCTTT
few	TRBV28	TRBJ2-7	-	CASTRGSYEQYF	TGTGCCAGCACGAGGGGATCCTACGAGCAGTACTTC
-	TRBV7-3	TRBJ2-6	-	CASSNGAPGANVLTF	TGTGCCAGCAGCAACGGGGCGCCTGGGGCCAACGTCCTGACTTTC
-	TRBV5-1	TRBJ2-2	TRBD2	CASQKSGSDGELFF	TGCGCCAGCCAAAAAAGCGGGAGTGACGGGGAGCTGTTTTTT
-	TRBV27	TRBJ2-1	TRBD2	CASSFTGGGNEQFF	TGTGCCAGCAGTTTTACGGGAGGGGGCAATGAGCAGTTCTTC
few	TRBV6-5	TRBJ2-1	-	CASSYLTANEQFF	TGTGCCAGCAGTTACTTGACAGCGAATGAGCAGTTCTTC
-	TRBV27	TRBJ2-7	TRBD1	CASSSQGAYEQCF	TGTGCCAGCAGTTCGCAGGGGGCTTACGAGCAGTGCTTC
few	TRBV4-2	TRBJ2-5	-	CASSQAGSSGTQYF	TGTGCCAGCAGCCAAGCAGGGTCCTCCGGGACCCAGTACTTC
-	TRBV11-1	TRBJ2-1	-	CASSLGRESYNEQFF	TGTGCCAGCAGCTTAGGCAGGGAATCTTACAATGAGCAGTTCTTC